Listed here are 13 T cell receptor beta chains from one sample, sequenced in a study of blood T cell repertoires in COVID-19. Only in-frame clones appear in the TCRdb table, and some are missing; sequencing was by immunoSEQ multiplex PCR. The data show 450,000 or so clones, 89% seen once. Material: peripheral blood. The receptors derive from a man younger than 30 with COVID-19, enrolled during active disease.

This chain links TRBV30 with TRBJ2-3, with 7 bases matching TRBD2. The V gene end was trimmed by 1 base and the J gene end by 0 bases; junction bases not matched to a gene: 4. Germline CDR1 reads GTSNPN; CDR2 reads SVGIG (reference sequence). This CDR3 has 15 residues. CDR3: CAWSGLAASTDTQYF. Here the CDR3 DNA reads TGTGCCTGGAGTGGCCTAGCGGCTAGCACAGATACGCAGTATTTT.

The chain carries TRBV5-4 and TRBJ2-1; the D gene is possibly TRBD2 (5 bases). With 2 bases removed from V and 0 bases from J, the gap between germline ends came to 9 bases. The germline CDR1 and CDR2 sequences are SGHNT and YYREEE (reference sequence). The CDR3 totals 15 residues. The CDR3 region has the DNA TGTGCCAGCAGCTTTACGGCGGGCTCCTACAATGAGCAGTTCTTC. This codes for CASSFTAGSYNEQFF.

The rearrangement uses TRBV27 and TRBJ2-5, with D uncertain. The V and J ends lost 6 bases and 5 bases respectively, with 13 bases between them. Looked up from germline, CDR1 is MNHEY and CDR2 is SMNVEV (reference sequence). The CDR3 runs 13 residues. CDR3 sequence reads: CASSRRVRETQYF. CDR3 coding DNA: TGTGCCAGCAGCCGACGGGTCCGGGAGACCCAGTACTTC.

The chain is built from TRBV18 and TRBJ1-1; 7 nucleotides line up with TRBD1. The CDR3 extends over 13 amino acids. Trimming took 2 bases from V and 6 from J; bases not matched to a gene: 3. Per the germline V gene, CDR1 is KGHSH and CDR2 is LQKENI. The CDR3 nucleotides read TGTGCCAGCTCACCAATAGGGGGCGCTGAAGCTTTCTTT. It codes for CASSPIGGAEAFF.

J is TRBJ2-1 and V is TRBV4-1; D possibly corresponds to TRBD2 (6 bases). Looked up from germline, CDR1 is MGHRA and CDR2 is YSYEKL. This CDR3 comprises 16 residues. Trimming pared 0 bases from V and 5 bases from J, leaving 14 bases between. The CDR3 loop reads CASSQEGRRGDNEQFF. DNA for the CDR3: TGCGCCAGCAGCCAAGAAGGAAGGCGGGGAGACAATGAGCAGTTCTTC.

The chain is built from TRBV19 and TRBJ1-1; D remains unclear. CDR3 length: 14 residues. Germline V lookup: CDR1 LNHDA, CDR2 SQIVND (reference sequence). V was trimmed by 5 bases and J by 2 bases, leaving 12 bases between them. The CDR3 coding sequence is TGTGCCAGTAGTCTTCCGGCGGGTAACACTGAAGCTTTCTTT. This gives the protein CASSLPAGNTEAFF.

This sequence joins TRBV7-2 and TRBJ2-7; D perhaps matches TRBD2 (5 bases). V dropped 1 base and J dropped 3 bases, with 16 bases sitting between them. The CDR3 runs 16 residues. The germline CDR1 and CDR2 sequences are SGHTA and FQGNSA. This CDR3 reads CASSLGGSNRGYEQYF. Here the CDR3 DNA reads TGTGCCAGCAGCTTAGGAGGGAGTAACCGGGGCTACGAGCAGTACTTC.

The chain has TRBV23-1 and TRBJ2-5; TRBD2 might be the D (6 bases). TRBV23-1 is an open reading frame, and its role is uncertain. This CDR3 region has 14 residues. The germline V and J ends were trimmed by 4 bases and 4 bases, with 13 bases remaining between them. CDR3 region: CASSLGLGGETQYF. CDR3 bases: TGCGCCAGCAGTCTCGGACTGGGGGGAGAGACCCAGTACTTC.

The CDR3: CAGRPGQGGFGELFF. The CDR3 nucleotides read TGTGCCGGACGCCCGGGACAGGGTGGTTTCGGGGAGCTGTTTTTT. The chain employs TRBV6-5 and TRBJ2-2; TRBD1 matches at 9 bases. Germline V gene lookup returns CDR1 MNHEY and CDR2 SVGAGI. The ends lost 11 bases at V and 7 bases at J; junction bases unmatched: 14. This CDR3 is 15 amino acids long.

This chain links TRBV19 with TRBJ1-4, with D possibly being TRBD1 (5 bases). This CDR3 region has 16 residues. V was cut by 6 bases and J by 3 bases, with 17 bases left in between. Germline V lookup: CDR1 LNHDA, CDR2 SQIVND (reference sequence). CDR3 coding DNA: TGTGCCAGTAGGGCCCCTTGGGGGGTGCCTAATGAAAAACTGTTTTTT. It is translated as CASRAPWGVPNEKLFF.

The chain joins TRBV10-1 to TRBJ2-3; D is uncertain. V was trimmed by 0 bases and J by 6 bases, leaving 7 bases between them. The CDR3 has 13 amino acids. Germline CDR1 WNHNN, CDR2 SYGVQD (reference sequence). CDR3 bases: TGCGCCAGCAGTGAGTCTCTACCCGATACGCAGTATTTT. Translated, it gives CASSESLPDTQYF.

The V gene is TRBV7-9, the J gene TRBJ1-2; no clear D. CDR1 and CDR2 (germline): SEHNR, FQNEAQ (reference sequence). V gave up 1 base and J gave up 13 bases, with 13 bases separating them. The CDR3 contains 12 residues. The CDR3 region has the DNA TGTGCCAGCAGCTTAGAATTCGGTCCGAGCACCTTC. This gives the protein CASSLEFGPSTF.

This clone was detected once. This chain joins TRBV30 and TRBJ1-2; D gene uncertain. Germline lookup yields CDR1 GTSNPN and CDR2 SVGIG (reference sequence). The CDR3 is 11 residues long. V lost 3 bases and J lost 6, with 8 bases in between. CDR3 in amino acids: CAWSLSNGYTF. For the CDR3, the DNA is TGTGCCTGGAGCTTGAGTAATGGCTACACCTTC.